The 8 T cell receptor beta chains given below trace back to one sample, sequenced in a study of T cells expressing NK-cell markers. From the 5' RACE reads, TCRdb lists one entry per CDR3 protein and no DNA. The listing contains hundreds of thousands of distinct CDR3 sequences. Sequenced: blood T cells: a sorted CD56 or NKG2C T cell subset, CD4+ or CD8+ T cells, or bulk PBMC T cells (not recorded which). Receptor source: a woman between 18 and 75 years old in good health.

The V call is TRBV18, the J call TRBJ2-1; the D gene TCRdb calls, TRBD2, cannot be checked with no DNA. CDR1 and CDR2 (germline): KGHSH, LQKENI. The CDR3 is made up of 15 amino acids. CDR3 sequence: CASSPPGTSANEQFF.

The chain links TRBV5-4 to TRBJ1-6; TCRdb returns TRBD1, unconfirmable since there is no DNA. Germline V gives CDR1 SGHNT, CDR2 YYREEE (reference sequence). This CDR3 contains 15 residues. The CDR3 spells CASTTRTGDNSPLHF.

This chain uses TRBV7-2 with TRBJ1-1; TCRdb gives TRBD1 as the D gene, but with no DNA this cannot be confirmed. The germline gives CDR1 SGHTA, CDR2 FQGNSA. This CDR3 comprises 14 residues. The chain's CDR3 is CASSLGTGHTEAFF.

V is TRBV10-3 and J is TRBJ1-5; TCRdb's D call, TRBD1, is unchecked because there is no DNA. Germline CDR1 and CDR2: ENHRY and SYGVKD. CDR3 size: 14 residues. The CDR3 region is CAISTGTENQPQHF.

The chain is built from TRBV27 and TRBJ1-5. This CDR3 spans 13 amino acids. Germline-derived CDR1 and CDR2 are MNHEY and SMNVEV (reference sequence). CDR3 residues: CASSLNGGEPQHF.

The genes are TRBV12-3 or TRBV12-4 and TRBJ2-7; TCRdb proposes TRBD2, but this gene call is untestable without DNA. This CDR3 is 16 amino acids long. CDR3 residues: CASSLDNGGRDYEQYF.

J is TRBJ2-2 and V is TRBV4-3; TCRdb proposes TRBD2, but this gene call is untestable without DNA. The CDR3 is 16 amino acids. Germline CDR1 LGHNA, CDR2 YSLEER. The CDR3 region is CASSQDRAVRTGELFF.

This chain links TRBV7-2 with TRBJ2-7; TCRdb designates TRBD1, a call that cannot be tested without DNA. The length of the CDR3 is 14 residues. Germline CDR1 reads SGHTA; CDR2 reads FQGNSA. CDR3 region: CASSLDRVLDEQYF. The full variable domain, completed using reference TRBV7-2 and TRBJ2-7, is GAGVSQSPSNKVTEKGKDVELRCDPISGHTALYWYRQSLGQGLEFLIYFQGNSAPDKSGLPSDRFSAERTGGSVSTLTIQRTQQEDSAVYLCASSLDRVLDEQYFGPGTRLTVT.